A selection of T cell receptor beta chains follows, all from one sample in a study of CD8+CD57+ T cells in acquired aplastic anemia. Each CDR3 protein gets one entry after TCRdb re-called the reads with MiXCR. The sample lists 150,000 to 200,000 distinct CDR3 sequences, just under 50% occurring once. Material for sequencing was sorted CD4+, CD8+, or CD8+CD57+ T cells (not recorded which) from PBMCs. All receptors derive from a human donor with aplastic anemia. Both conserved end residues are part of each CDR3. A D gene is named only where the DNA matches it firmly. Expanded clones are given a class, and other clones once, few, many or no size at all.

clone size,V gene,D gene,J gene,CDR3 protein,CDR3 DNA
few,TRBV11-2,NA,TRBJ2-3,CASSLWVDGTDTQYF,TGTGCCAGCAGCTTATGGGTTGATGGGACAGATACGCAGTATTTT
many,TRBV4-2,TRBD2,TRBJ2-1,CASSHTGLAGGFSFNEQFF,TGTGCCAGCAGCCATACGGGACTAGCGGGAGGGTTTAGCTTCAATGAGCAGTTCTTC
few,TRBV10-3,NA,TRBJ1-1,CAISDKRGSGTEAFF,TGTGCCATCAGTGACAAACGGGGCTCAGGCACTGAAGCTTTCTTT
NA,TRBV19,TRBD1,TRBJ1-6,CATRDRSHSPLHF,TGTGCCACCCGGGACAGGAGTCATTCACCCCTCCACTTT
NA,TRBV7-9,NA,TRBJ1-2,CASSDRADYGYTF,TGTGCCAGCAGCGACCGGGCCGACTATGGCTACACCTTC
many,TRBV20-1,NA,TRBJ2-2,CSARSYTGELFF,TGCAGTGCTAGAAGCTACACCGGGGAGCTGTTTTTT
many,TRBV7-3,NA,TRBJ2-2,CASSLMRDDTGELFF,TGTGCCAGCAGCTTAATGCGGGATGACACCGGGGAGCTGTTTTTT
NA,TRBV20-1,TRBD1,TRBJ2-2,CSARETGYTSRELFF,TGCAGTGCTAGAGAGACAGGGTATACGTCCCGGGAGCTGTTTTTT
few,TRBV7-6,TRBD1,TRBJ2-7,CASSPTDRASSYEQYF,TGTGCCAGCAGCCCAACAGACAGGGCTAGCTCCTACGAGCAGTACTTC
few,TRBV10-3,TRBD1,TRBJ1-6,CAISERDRTSPLHF,TGTGCCATCAGTGAGCGGGACAGAACCTCACCCCTCCACTTT
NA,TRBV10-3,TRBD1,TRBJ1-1,CAITFGQGGTEAFF,TGTGCCATCACTTTCGGACAGGGAGGTACTGAAGCTTTCTTT
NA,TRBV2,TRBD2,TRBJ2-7,CASRRLAGSYEQYF,TGTGCCAGCAGAAGACTAGCGGGCTCCTACGAGCAGTACTTC
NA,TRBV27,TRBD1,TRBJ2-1,CASSWQGAKNEQFF,TGTGCCAGCAGTTGGCAGGGGGCTAAGAATGAGCAGTTCTTC
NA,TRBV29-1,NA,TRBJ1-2,CGVGGQGSGYGYTF,TGCGGCGTTGGAGGGCAGGGGAGCGGCTATGGCTACACCTTC
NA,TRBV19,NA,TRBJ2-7,CASSKTATQTYEQYF,TGTGCCAGTAGTAAGACAGCAACCCAAACCTACGAGCAGTACTTC
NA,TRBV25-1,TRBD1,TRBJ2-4,CASSVPQGAEDIQYF,TGTGCCAGCAGTGTTCCACAGGGGGCGGAGGACATTCAGTACTTC
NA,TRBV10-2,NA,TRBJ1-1,CASKSDSQEAFF,TGCGCCAGCAAATCCGACAGCCAAGAAGCTTTCTTT
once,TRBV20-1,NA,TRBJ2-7,CSARADGGLEEQYF,TGCAGTGCTAGGGCCGACGGGGGTTTGGAGGAGCAGTACTTC
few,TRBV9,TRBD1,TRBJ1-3,CASSVMGQGNSGNTIYF,TGTGCCAGCAGCGTAATGGGACAGGGAAACTCTGGAAACACCATATATTTT
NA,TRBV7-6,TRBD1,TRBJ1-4,CAAGSRGREKLFF,TGTGCCGCCGGGAGCAGGGGGAGAGAAAAACTGTTTTTT
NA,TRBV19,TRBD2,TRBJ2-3,CASSPDTSGSLTDTQYF,TGTGCCAGTAGTCCCGATACTAGCGGGAGCCTCACAGATACGCAGTATTTT
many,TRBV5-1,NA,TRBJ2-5,CASLRTGTPRGAQYF,TGCGCCAGCCTGCGAACCGGGACTCCCAGGGGGGCCCAGTACTTC
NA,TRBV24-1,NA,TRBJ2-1,CATSGIQGNGYNEQFF,TGTGCCACCAGTGGCATACAGGGAAATGGTTACAATGAGCAGTTCTTC
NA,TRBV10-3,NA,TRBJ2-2,CAISVGETGELFF,TGTGCCATCAGTGTAGGGGAGACCGGGGAGCTGTTTTTT
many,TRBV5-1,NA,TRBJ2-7,CASSFSRGTPEQYF,TGCGCCAGCAGCTTTTCCCGGGGTACGCCCGAGCAGTACTTC
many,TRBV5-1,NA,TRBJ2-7,CASSFGQSSYEQYF,TGCGCCAGCAGCTTCGGACAGTCCTCCTACGAGCAGTACTTC
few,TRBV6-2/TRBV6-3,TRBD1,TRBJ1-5,CASSYHGTAYQPQHF,TGTGCCAGCAGTTACCACGGGACAGCATATCAGCCCCAGCATTTT
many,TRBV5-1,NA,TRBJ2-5,CASTPGRVQETQYF,TGCGCCAGCACCCCGGGACGAGTCCAAGAGACCCAGTACTTC
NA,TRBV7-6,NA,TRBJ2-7,CASSLGTPGYEQYF,TGTGCCAGCAGCCTCGGGACCCCCGGCTACGAGCAGTACTTC
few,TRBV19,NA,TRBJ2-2,CASNNVGDAGELFF,TGTGCCAGTAACAACGTGGGGGATGCCGGGGAGCTGTTTTTT
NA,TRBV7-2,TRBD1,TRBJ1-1,CASRRTGQGFTEAFF,TGTGCCAGCAGACGCACGGGACAGGGTTTCACTGAAGCTTTCTTT
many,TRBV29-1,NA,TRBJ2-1,CSVDKGLRNEQFF,TGCAGCGTTGATAAGGGACTCCGTAATGAGCAGTTCTTC
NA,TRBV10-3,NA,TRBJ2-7,CAISGNANEQYF,TGTGCCATCAGTGGGAATGCAAACGAGCAGTACTTC
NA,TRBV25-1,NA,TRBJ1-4,CASSVVQQNEKLFF,TGTGCCAGCAGTGTGGTACAGCAAAATGAAAAACTGTTTTTT
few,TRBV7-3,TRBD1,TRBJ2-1,CASSPDRDNEQFF,TGTGCCAGCAGCCCGGACAGGGACAATGAGCAGTTCTTC
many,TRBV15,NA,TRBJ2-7,CATSNSYEQYF,TGTGCCACCAGCAACTCCTACGAGCAGTACTTC
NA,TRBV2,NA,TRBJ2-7,CASSEIVEQPYEQYF,TGTGCCAGCAGTGAAATAGTTGAACAGCCTTACGAGCAGTACTTC
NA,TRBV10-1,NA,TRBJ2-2,CASSEGEGDIGELFF,TGCGCCAGCAGTGAGGGTGAAGGGGACATCGGGGAGCTGTTTTTT
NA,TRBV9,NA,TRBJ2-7,CASSVVSGYEQYF,TGTGCCAGCAGCGTAGTCTCGGGGTACGAGCAGTACTTC
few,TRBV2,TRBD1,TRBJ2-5,CASSVGTGDPQYF,TGTGCCAGCAGTGTTGGGACAGGGGATCCCCAGTACTTC
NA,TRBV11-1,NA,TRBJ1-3,CASSLGGPNSGNTIYF,TGTGCCAGCAGCTTGGGAGGACCCAACTCTGGAAACACCATATATTTT
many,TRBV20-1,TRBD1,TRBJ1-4,CSARVSDPTGGYEKLFF,TGCAGTGCTAGAGTCTCCGATCCTACAGGGGGCTATGAAAAACTGTTTTTT
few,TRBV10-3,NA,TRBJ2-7,CAWSPLDSSRGFSYEQYF,TGTGCCTGGAGCCCCTTGGACAGCTCGAGGGGGTTCTCCTACGAGCAGTACTTC
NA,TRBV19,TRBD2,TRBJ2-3,CASKASGGADTQYF,TGTGCCAGTAAGGCTAGCGGGGGGGCCGATACGCAGTATTTT
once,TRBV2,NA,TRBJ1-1,CASIGDFNTEAFF,TGTGCCAGCATCGGCGACTTCAACACTGAAGCTTTCTTT
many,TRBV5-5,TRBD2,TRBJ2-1,CASSSGLAANNEQFF,TGTGCCAGCAGCTCGGGACTAGCGGCTAACAATGAGCAGTTCTTC
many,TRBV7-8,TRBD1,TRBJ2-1,CASNPGQAYNEQFF,TGTGCCAGCAACCCCGGACAGGCCTACAATGAGCAGTTCTTC
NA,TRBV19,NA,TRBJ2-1,CASWGQGCNEQFF,TGTGCCAGCTGGGGGCAGGGCTGCAATGAGCAGTTCTTC
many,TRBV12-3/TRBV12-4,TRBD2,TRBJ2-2,CASSTRTSGRYGELFF,TGTGCCAGCAGTACCCGGACTAGCGGGAGATACGGGGAGCTGTTTTTT
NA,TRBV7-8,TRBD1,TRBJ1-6,CASSPPGTGYSPLHF,TGTGCCAGCAGCCCCCCCGGGACAGGGTATTCACCCCTCCACTTT